The next 14 T cell receptor beta chains were all read from a single sample in a study of metastatic and nonmetastatic thyroid tumors. Patients were all untreated before their thyroid surgery. TCRdb redid the clone calls on the PCR reads using MiXCR. The sample records 7,500 to 10,000 clones, approximately 40% being singletons. Sequencing was done on a sample of tumor tissue. The receptors were gathered from a female donor with papillary thyroid cancer or a benign thyroid nodule (not recorded which). Some clones in this sample may be carry-over from other donors' samples.

This chain links TRBV9 with TRBJ2-3; no clear D gene. This CDR3 comprises 13 residues. Germline CDR1 and CDR2: SGDLS and YYNGEE. V was cut by 4 bases and J by 6 bases, with 12 bases left in between. The CDR3 loop reads CASSLDSRDTQYF. CDR3 DNA: TGTGCCAGCAGCCTCGATTCTAGGGATACGCAGTATTTT.

A remark on this clone: This is likely a read error, given that the CDR3 carries no conserved phenylalanine or tryptophan at its end. The chain combines TRBV12-5 with TRBJ1-5, with D possibly matching TRBD1 (6 bases). The V gene's germline CDR1 is LGHNT and CDR2 FRNRAP. The CDR3 runs to 16 residues. The CDR3 sequence: CASGLYQGTGNQPQHS. The CDR3 DNA sequence: TGTGCTAGTGGTTTGTACCAGGGGACGGGCAATCAGCCACAGCATTCT.

V usage is TRBV3-1 and J usage is TRBJ2-1, with a weak D call TRBD1 (6 bases). The CDR3 totals 15 residues. The ends were cut back, 3 bases at V and 7 bases at J, with 16 bases in the middle. CDR1 and CDR2 (germline): LGHDT, YNNKEL (reference sequence). The CDR3 protein is CASSQGHRGVNEQFF. CDR3 sequence (DNA): TGTGCCAGCAGCCAGGGACACCGGGGCGTGAATGAGCAGTTCTTC.

In its sample, this clone is medium-sized. The chain employs TRBV19 and TRBJ2-1; 10 nucleotides match TRBD2. The CDR3 consists of 16 residues. J lost 8 bases, V lost 6 bases, and 13 bases had no gene match. Germline-derived CDR1 and CDR2 are LNHDA and SQIVND (reference sequence). CDR3 coding DNA: TGTGCCAGTAGCGTGAGGTCAGCGGGGGGGCCTTATGAGCAGTTCTTC. Its translation: CASSVRSAGGPYEQFF.

The chain couples TRBV10-3 to TRBJ2-3, with 15 bases aligning to TRBD2. Germline V gene lookup returns CDR1 ENHRY and CDR2 SYGVKD. J gave up 0 bases and V 4 bases, and 2 bases lay outside the gene matches. This CDR3 is built from 17 residues. CDR3 in DNA: TGTGCCATCAGTGGGACTAGCGGGAGGGGGAGCACAGATACGCAGTATTTT. As protein: CAISGTSGRGSTDTQYF.

By its share, this clone is medium-sized. The chain combines TRBV2 with TRBJ2-7, with 8 bases matching TRBD2. Germline CDR1 SNHLY, CDR2 FYNNEI. J was trimmed by 7 bases and V by 8 bases; bases with no gene match: 13. There are 14 residues in the CDR3. The CDR3 coding sequence is TGTGCCAGCCTACCAGCGGGGGTGTCCTGGGAGCAGTACTTC. Residues: CASLPAGVSWEQYF. Full variable domain (rest looked up from reference TRBV2 and TRBJ2-7): EPEVTQTPSHQVTQMGQEVILRCVPISNHLYFYWYRQILGQKVEFLVSFYNNEISEKSEIFDDQFSVERPDGSNFTLKIRSTKLEDSAMYFCASLPAGVSWEQYFGPGTRLTVT.

For this clone: This same CDR3 is encoded by further DNA sequences in the sample. The chain has TRBV20-1 and TRBJ2-7, with a weak D call TRBD1 (6 bases). Germline CDR1 reads DFQATT; CDR2 reads SNEGSKA (reference sequence). This CDR3 region has 15 residues. V lost 3 bases, J lost 6 bases, and 21 bases lay in between. This CDR3 is CSASSTGSAPSEQYF. The CDR3, as DNA: TGCAGTGCTAGTTCCACAGGGAGCGCACCCTCCGAGCAGTACTTC.

This clone occurred a few times. The J gene is TRBJ2-7, the V gene TRBV19; D might be TRBD1 (6 bases). With 8 bases removed from V and 0 bases from J, the gap between germline ends came to 14 bases. The germline V gene has CDR1 LNHDA and CDR2 SQIVND (reference sequence). This CDR3 contains 14 residues. The CDR3 DNA sequence: TGTGCCAGTTCAACCGGGACATCCTCCTACGAGCAGTACGTC. It yields the protein CASSTGTSSYEQYV.

V gene TRBV6-1 combines with J gene TRBJ2-1; TRBD2 agrees at 9 bases. J gave up 13 bases and V 4 bases, and 5 bases lay outside the gene matches. The CDR3 runs to 12 residues. The V gene's germline CDR1 is MNHNS and CDR2 SASEGT. CDR3 region: CASSATGTSQFF. For the CDR3, the DNA is TGTGCCAGCAGTGCTACCGGGACTAGCCAGTTCTTC.

The chain couples TRBV10-3 to TRBJ1-1; D gene unclear. This CDR3 is built from 14 residues. Germline CDR1 ENHRY, CDR2 SYGVKD. Trimming took off 1 base at V and 3 bases at J, with 9 bases between the two ends. CDR3 sequence reads: CAISELEGYTEAFF. DNA for the CDR3: TGTGCCATCAGTGAGTTAGAGGGATACACTGAAGCTTTCTTT.

This clone was seen at least ten times. This rearrangement joins TRBV11-2 to TRBJ2-5; possible D gene TRBD2, 6 bases. The V end lost 4 bases, the J end lost 5 bases, and 17 bases lay between the germline ends. Per the germline V gene, CDR1 is SGHAT and CDR2 is FQNNGV. The CDR3 extends over 15 amino acids. Here the CDR3 reads CASSSTLAQWETQYF. The DNA for the CDR3 is TGTGCCAGCAGCTCTACACTAGCCCAATGGGAGACCCAGTACTTC.

This clone was seen a single time. The CDR3 region is CGSQDSPNSGNTIYF. DNA for the CDR3: TGTGGCAGTCAGGACAGTCCGAACTCTGGAAACACCATATATTTT. J is TRBJ1-3 and V is TRBV2; a possible D gene is TRBD1 (6 bases). CDR3 size: 15 residues. The germline gives CDR1 SNHLY, CDR2 FYNNEI.

This clone came up many times. The same CDR3 also results from other DNA sequences found in this sample. J is TRBJ2-3 and V is TRBV7-6; 9 nucleotides line up with TRBD2. Germline assignment: CDR1 SGHVS and CDR2 FNYEAQ. The CDR3 spans 20 residues. V trimming: 1 base; J trimming: 4 bases; junction bases outside the gene matches: 18. The CDR3 spells CASSLGPLGMTSGGSDTQYF. The CDR3, as DNA: TGTGCCAGCAGCTTAGGGCCGCTGGGTATGACCAGCGGGGGGTCAGATACGCAGTATTTT.

The chain carries TRBV12-3 or TRBV12-4 and TRBJ2-7; D is unclear. CDR3 length: 12 residues. Trimming took off 6 bases at V and 2 bases at J, with 8 bases between the two ends. CDR3 protein: CASSIVPYEQYF. As DNA, the CDR3 is TGTGCCAGCAGCATCGTACCCTACGAGCAGTACTTC.